This record looks at one TCR beta chain sequence and its context. The sample holds a few counts of this clonotype. What this receptor recognizes is not known. It has no much larger one-base neighbor in the sample; base qualities were not kept. These reads were obtained on an Illumina NovaSeq 6000. Using 5'RACE with constant-segment primers, TCRalpha and TCRbeta cDNA libraries were constructed, with sample barcodes and unique molecular identifiers added in the process. RNA was extracted from every sample with Trizol reagent. Libraries were amplified in two PCR steps, with a second sample barcode and Illumina TruSeq adapters added in the second step. Sequencing of the libraries was done on an Illumina NovaSeq, producing 2 x 150 bp paired-end reads. The original pipeline was this. The reads were demultiplexed and collapsed into UMI-guided consensus sequences using migec v1.2.7. With mixcr v2.1.11, UMI consensuses were aligned to TRA and TRB V and J templates and assembled into clonotypes. Clonotypes were classified as expanded or contracted when called significant by both edgeR and NoisET, with noise models trained on biological replicates. For edgeR calls, the cutoffs were a false discovery rate-adjusted p below 0.01 and a log2 fold-change threshold of 1. As an exploratory analysis of dynamics, max-normalized trajectories of the 1000 most abundant clonotypes were examined by PCA with hierarchical clustering. Separately sequenced CD4+ and CD8+ repertoires were used to assign the CD4 or CD8 phenotype of responding clones. TCRdb reprocessed the public reads (quality trimming at Q25 with fastp, clone calling with MiXCR) and kept in-frame beta chains. CDR3 protein sequences are deduplicated, and each keeps its most common genes and DNA. The V and J calls and clone size come from TCRdb's table, not from the authors' own analysis. In all, the sample holds more than 450,000 distinct CDR3 sequences, and more than 15% of those were seen once. 12% of the sample belongs to the ten largest clones.

This entry is derived from a study of T-cell memory formation after mild COVID-19 (dated by TCRdb to the early 2020s). Turning to the overall study: TCR sequence clusters from the two donors were largely donor specific. The cohort was made up of two young adult volunteers, one female and one male, who were previously healthy. In two donors, T-cell clones that expanded and contracted after mild COVID-19 were tracked by sequencing TCRalpha and TCRbeta repertoires over time. What the research found in general, with its limitations: Clones contracting from day 15 to 85 had balanced CD4/CD8 phenotypes, while a second wave expanding from day 15 to 37 was biased towards CD4+. The study covered only two mild cases, and larger cohorts including severe cases with pre-infection samples were considered necessary. Some responding clones were detected in pre-infection memory, which suggested that pre-existing cross-reactive memory T cells had joined the SARS-CoV-2 response. Contracting CD4+ clones turned up mainly in the CM and EM memory subsets, whereas EMRA was where CD8+ clones were enriched. SARS-CoV-2 specificity of the second-wave clones peaking on day 37 was not confirmed.

V and J are truncated by 0 bases and 0 bases respectively, leaving an intervening sequence of 9 bases. From the cysteine through the phenylalanine, the CDR3 covers 17 amino acids. Only the CDR3 part of the read is kept: 51 bases, read in frame from the first base. The germline V gene encodes CDR1 LNHNV and CDR2 YYDKDF (reference sequence). PBMCs were isolated by Ficoll-Paque density gradient centrifugation. The source material was PBMCs or a T cell subset sorted from them (not recorded which). The clonotype was recovered from an adult woman who had mild COVID-19 (a few samples of this study predate the infection). The sample titles of this study are shuffled in the database, so cell type and time point are left out; the donor was told from shared clones. The V and J genes are TRBV15 and TRBJ2-6; the D gene remains uncertain. The CDR3 protein sequence reads: CATSRDIRRSGANVLTF. In nucleotides, the sequence is TGTGCCACCAGCAGAGATATCCGGCGCTCTGGGGCCAACGTCCTGACTTTC.